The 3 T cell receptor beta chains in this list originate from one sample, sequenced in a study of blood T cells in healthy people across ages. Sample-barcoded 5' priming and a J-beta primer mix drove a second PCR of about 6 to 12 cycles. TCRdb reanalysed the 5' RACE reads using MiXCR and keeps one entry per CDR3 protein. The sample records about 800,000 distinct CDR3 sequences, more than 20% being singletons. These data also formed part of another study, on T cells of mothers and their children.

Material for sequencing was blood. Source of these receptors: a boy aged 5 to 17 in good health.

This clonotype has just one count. The CDR3 bases are TGTGCCAGCAGTGAAGCAAGCGGGAGGGCCCGAGAGACCCAGTACTTC. It is translated as CASSEASGRARETQYF. V usage is TRBV2 and J usage is TRBJ2-5; 10 bases agree with TRBD2. V dropped 0 bases and J dropped 4; count of bases not matched to a gene: 5. CDR3 length: 16 residues. Germline lookup yields CDR1 SNHLY and CDR2 FYNNEI.

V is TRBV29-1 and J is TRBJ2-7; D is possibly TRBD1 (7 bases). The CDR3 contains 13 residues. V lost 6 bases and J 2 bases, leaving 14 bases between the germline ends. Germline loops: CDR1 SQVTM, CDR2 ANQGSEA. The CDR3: CSVKQGGPYEQYF. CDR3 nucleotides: TGCAGCGTAAAGCAGGGGGGCCCCTACGAGCAGTACTTC.

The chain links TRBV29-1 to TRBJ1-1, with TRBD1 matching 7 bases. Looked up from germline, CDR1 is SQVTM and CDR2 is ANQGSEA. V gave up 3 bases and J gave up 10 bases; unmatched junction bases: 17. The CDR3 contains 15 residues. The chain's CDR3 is CSVEDIGTASERAFF. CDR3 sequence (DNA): TGCAGCGTTGAGGACATCGGGACAGCCTCTGAGAGAGCTTTCTTT.